This entry concerns a single TCR beta chain. Its antigen is unknown. These data come from a study of identical twins. Using its own MiXCR run on the 5' RACE reads, TCRdb lists one record per CDR3 protein. The sample records about 210,000 distinct CDR3 sequences, over 8% being singletons. Trimming took 1 base from V and 4 from J, leaving 12 bases between them. The CDR3 length is 15 residues. The germline gives CDR1 SGHTA, CDR2 FQGNSA. Study results and caveats: Invariant MAIT and iNKT cells could partly confound zero-insertion analyses. Monozygotic twin pairs showed more out-of-frame TCR alpha sharing than models estimated. Within twin pairs, the out-of-frame alpha sequences they shared showed excess low generation probability.

The specimen sequenced was memory (CD45RO+) T cells sorted from blood. The source is a woman aged 18-29 years in good health. This chain links TRBV7-2 with TRBJ2-3; D perhaps matches TRBD2 (7 bases). The CDR3 here is CASSLVGGRADTQYF. The CDR3 DNA is TGTGCCAGCAGCTTAGTAGGGGGGAGGGCAGATACGCAGTATTTT.